This T cell receptor (beta chain) was recovered during a study of beta chain features in type 1 diabetes. V gave up 0 bases and J gave up 0 bases, with 6 bases separating them. The germline V gene encodes CDR1 MGHRA and CDR2 YSYEKL. This CDR3 contains 15 residues. Every isolated RNA sample was fully reverse transcribed, so sequencing captured expressed TCRB transcripts. Samples of naive, central memory and regulatory T cells yielded a mean of around 3.4 million reads. Repertoires were generated with immunoSEQ multiplex PCR, while TCRdb's copy carries only in-frame clones and drops some. Among around 240,000 clones listed, about 9.3% were seen once.

The source material was naive CD4+ T cells from blood. The chain employs TRBV4-1 and TRBJ2-4; no definite D call. The receptor was derived from a woman aged 18-30 years in good health. The CDR3 region is CASSQDGLAKNIQYF. The DNA of the CDR3 is TGCGCCAGCAGCCAAGATGGGCTAGCCAAAAACATTCAGTACTTC.